What follows are 23 T cell receptor beta chains derived from one specimen sequenced in a study of shared clonotypes between healthy human individuals. The protocol was immunoSEQ multiplex PCR, while the TCRdb copy is restricted to in-frame clones and leaves out a portion. The sample yields about 1 million clones, 75% seen once. The sequenced material came from memory CD4+ T cells sorted from blood. Subset noted: CD45RA-negative fraction. These receptors all stem from a man younger than 35 in good health.

The chain combines TRBV6-6 with TRBJ2-1, with D perhaps matching TRBD1 or TRBD2 (6 bases each). CDR3 length: 15 amino acids. Per germline, CDR1 MNHNY and CDR2 SVGAGI (reference sequence). V was trimmed by 7 bases and J by 2 bases, leaving 15 bases between them. This CDR3 reads CASTSRGAAYNEQFF. CDR3 nucleotides: TGTGCCAGCACCTCTAGGGGGGCAGCCTACAATGAGCAGTTCTTC.

The chain employs TRBV6-6 and TRBJ2-1; D is perhaps TRBD2 (5 bases). The ends were cut back, 2 bases at V and 4 bases at J, with 15 bases in the middle. This CDR3 is built from 16 residues. Germline CDR1 MNHNY, CDR2 SVGAGI (reference sequence). This CDR3 is CASSYGLAGVYNEQFF. In DNA form, the CDR3 reads TGTGCCAGCAGTTACGGGTTGGCGGGCGTTTACAATGAGCAGTTCTTC.

V is TRBV11-2 and J is TRBJ1-3; no firm D call. Per the germline V gene, CDR1 is SGHAT and CDR2 is FQNNGV. The CDR3 spans 12 residues. Trimming left V 1 base short and J 12 bases short, with 10 bases between. The CDR3 nucleotides are TGTGCCAGCAGCTTAGCCCTTGGGAACATATATTTT. As protein: CASSLALGNIYF.

V gene TRBV5-1 combines with J gene TRBJ1-1; no clear D. Germline values: CDR1 SGHRS, CDR2 YFSETQ. The CDR3 is made up of 16 amino acids. The germline V and J ends were trimmed by 4 bases and 0 bases, with 16 bases remaining between them. The chain's CDR3 is CASSPRGGVVNTEAFF. The CDR3 region has the DNA TGCGCCAGCAGCCCACGCGGCGGGGTTGTGAACACTGAAGCTTTCTTT.

The chain carries TRBV7-2 and TRBJ2-7; no clear D. Germline assignment: CDR1 SGHTA and CDR2 FQGNSA. The CDR3 has 15 amino acids. Trimming removed 1 base at V and 1 base at J, with 11 bases between. The CDR3: CASSLEAKGSYEQYF. DNA for the CDR3: TGTGCCAGCAGCTTAGAGGCCAAAGGGTCCTACGAGCAGTACTTC.

This clone came up once. The same CDR3 can be traced to other DNA sequences in this sample. CDR3 bases: TGTGCCAGCAGCTTAGGACTAGCGGGGGGCACCGGGGAGCTGTTTTTT. It translates to CASSLGLAGGTGELFF. V gene TRBV11-2 combines with J gene TRBJ2-2, with 13 bases that match TRBD2. J gave up 4 bases and V 1 base, and 0 bases lay outside the gene matches. CDR1 is SGHAT and CDR2 is FQNNGV in the germline V gene. The CDR3 sequence is 16 residues long.

The chain links TRBV21-1 to TRBJ1-5. TRBV21-1 is given as a pseudogene. The CDR3 totals 13 residues. CDR3 nucleotides: TGTGCCAGCAGCTCTTACCGGAGTCAGCCCCAGCATTTT. This encodes CASSSYRSQPQHF.

With regard to this clone: A much larger clone is a single base away; this may be a read error. The same CDR3 arises from other DNA sequences in this sample as well. The rearrangement links TRBV5-1 to TRBJ2-7; D could derive from TRBD1 or TRBD2 (5 bases each). Germline values: CDR1 SGHRS, CDR2 YFSETQ. The CDR3 is 14 residues long. The CDR3 is CASSSRREPYEQYF. CDR3 in DNA: TGCGCCAGCAGCTCCCGCAGGGAGCCCTACGAGCAGTACTTT.

The chain recombines TRBV19 with TRBJ2-1; TRBD1 might be the D (6 bases). The CDR3 spans 16 residues. In germline, CDR1 is LNHDA, CDR2 SQIVND (reference sequence). The V gene lost 5 bases and the J gene lost 6 bases, with 20 bases spanning the gap. The CDR3: CASSFQGTFSGNEQFF. CDR3 in DNA: TGTGCCAGTAGTTTCCAAGGGACATTTAGTGGCAATGAGCAGTTCTTC.

The chain combines TRBV5-4 with TRBJ2-7; D not resolved. Trimming shortened V by 4 bases and J by 1 base, and 15 bases separated the two germline ends. CDR1 and CDR2 from the germline V gene are SGHNT and YYREEE (reference sequence). The CDR3 is 15 residues long. CDR3 nucleotide sequence: TGTGCCAGCAGCCCCCTGGTGGCAGGTTCCTACGAGCAGTACTTC. Protein sequence: CASSPLVAGSYEQYF.

Turning to this clone: The same CDR3 can be traced to other DNA sequences in this sample. The genes are TRBV18 and TRBJ1-1, with a tentative D call TRBD1 (6 bases). The CDR3 sequence is 11 residues long. Germline V gene lookup returns CDR1 KGHSH and CDR2 LQKENI. V was trimmed by 3 bases and J by 8 bases, leaving 7 bases between them. Written as DNA, the CDR3 is TGTGCCAGCTCACCTGACAGGGAAGCTTTCTTT. Protein: CASSPDREAFF.

The chain couples TRBV28 to TRBJ2-7; 7 bases fit TRBD2. CDR1 is MDHEN and CDR2 is SYDVKM in the germline V gene. The CDR3 runs 15 residues. The V gene end was trimmed by 3 bases and the J gene end by 6 bases; junction bases not matched to a gene: 11. CDR3 residues: CASSLAASGRLEQYF. The CDR3 DNA follows: TGTGCCAGCAGTTTGGCGGCTAGCGGTCGGCTCGAGCAGTACTTC.

V gene TRBV30 combines with J gene TRBJ2-5, with TRBD2 identical over 8 bases. The CDR3 length is 14 residues. From germline, CDR1 is GTSNPN and CDR2 SVGIG (reference sequence). J gave up 3 bases and V 8 bases, and 11 bases lay outside the gene matches. The CDR3 DNA sequence: TGTGCCCGAGCCGGGATAGCGGGGAAAGAGACCCAGTACTTC. Translated: CARAGIAGKETQYF.

The genes are TRBV6-6 and TRBJ2-7, with D possibly matching TRBD2 (6 bases). Germline lookup yields CDR1 MNHNY and CDR2 SVGAGI (reference sequence). The V end was cut by 2 bases, the J end by 3 bases, with 11 bases between. The CDR3 covers 14 residues. The CDR3 region has the DNA TGTGCCAGCAGTTACGGGACTGGCCTCTACGAGCAGTACTTC. Protein product: CASSYGTGLYEQYF.

This clone was counted at least ten times. The chain carries TRBV30 and TRBJ1-2; D remains unclear. In germline, CDR1 is GTSNPN, CDR2 SVGIG (reference sequence). The CDR3 is made up of 10 amino acids. Deletions cut 3 bases from V and 5 bases from J, with 4 bases between. The CDR3 here is CAWRDYGYTF. CDR3 DNA: TGTGCCTGGAGAGATTATGGCTACACCTTC.

This clone has only a few counts. This sequence joins TRBV5-6 and TRBJ2-3; no reliable D call. With 4 bases removed from V and 1 base from J, the gap between germline ends came to 16 bases. Germline lookup yields CDR1 SGHDT and CDR2 YYEEEE. CDR3 size: 16 residues. CDR3: CASSHGRRFGTDTQYF. The DNA of the CDR3 is TGTGCCAGCAGCCACGGACGCCGCTTTGGCACAGATACGCAGTATTTT.

This clone occurred many times. V and J are TRBV6-1 and TRBJ1-2, with 11 nucleotides matching TRBD1. There are 18 residues in the CDR3. Per germline, CDR1 MNHNS and CDR2 SASEGT. With V trimmed by 0 bases and J by 2 bases, 8 bases remained unmatched. The DNA for the CDR3 is TGTGCCAGCAGTGAAGCTGGGACAGGGGGTAGGAGGAACTATGGCTACACCTTC. Translating it yields CASSEAGTGGRRNYGYTF.

The rearrangement links TRBV2 to TRBJ1-1; D is ambiguous. The ends were cut back, 3 bases at V and 11 bases at J, with 13 bases in the middle. The CDR3 sequence is 12 residues long. CDR1 and CDR2 (germline): SNHLY, FYNNEI. CDR3 bases: TGTGCCAGCAGTGAGAAGCCCCCGGGGGCTTTCTTT. This codes for CASSEKPPGAFF.

This chain joins TRBV5-8 and TRBJ1-1; D unclear. The germline V and J ends were trimmed by 2 bases and 1 base, with 6 bases remaining between them. The V gene's germline CDR1 is SGHTS and CDR2 YDEGEE. The CDR3 consists of 13 residues. As DNA, the CDR3 is TGTGCCAGCAGCTTCCTTGCGAACACTGAAGCTTTCTTT. This encodes CASSFLANTEAFF.

As to this clone: Other DNA sequences in the sample encode the same CDR3. The rearrangement joins TRBV9 to TRBJ2-7; 11 bases are shared with TRBD2. Trimming at V came to 3 bases and at J to 0 bases, leaving 2 bases not matched to a gene. Germline lookup yields CDR1 SGDLS and CDR2 YYNGEE. There are 15 residues in the CDR3. CDR3 DNA sequence: TGTGCCAGCAGCGCCACTAGCGGGAGCTCCTACGAGCAGTACTTC. This translates into CASSATSGSSYEQYF.

This chain joins TRBV12-5 and TRBJ1-1, with a weak D call TRBD1 (6 bases). There are 16 residues in the CDR3. Trimming removed 0 bases at V and 5 bases at J, with 16 bases between. Germline loops: CDR1 LGHNT, CDR2 FRNRAP. The CDR3 bases are TGTGCTAGTGGTTTGGTAAGCGGGGGGCTTGAGACTGAAGCTTTCTTT. This translates into CASGLVSGGLETEAFF.

V is TRBV29-1 and J is TRBJ2-7, with D possibly matching TRBD1 (7 bases). Trimming pared 6 bases from V and 4 bases from J, leaving 19 bases between. CDR1 is SQVTM and CDR2 is ANQGSEA in the germline V gene. The CDR3 contains 14 residues. The CDR3 loop reads CSVGPGAGGYEQYF. The CDR3 nucleotides are TGCAGCGTCGGACCGGGGGCAGGGGGTTACGAGCAGTACTTC.

This chain uses TRBV11-2 with TRBJ2-2, with 9 bases matching TRBD2. After removal of 5 bases from V and 3 bases from J, the junction contained 7 bases not matched to a gene. Looked up from germline, CDR1 is SGHAT and CDR2 is FQNNGV. The CDR3 covers 16 residues. The CDR3 sequence: CASSPDSGRYTGELFF. The CDR3 DNA follows: TGTGCCAGCAGCCCCGATAGCGGGAGATACACCGGGGAGCTGTTTTTT.